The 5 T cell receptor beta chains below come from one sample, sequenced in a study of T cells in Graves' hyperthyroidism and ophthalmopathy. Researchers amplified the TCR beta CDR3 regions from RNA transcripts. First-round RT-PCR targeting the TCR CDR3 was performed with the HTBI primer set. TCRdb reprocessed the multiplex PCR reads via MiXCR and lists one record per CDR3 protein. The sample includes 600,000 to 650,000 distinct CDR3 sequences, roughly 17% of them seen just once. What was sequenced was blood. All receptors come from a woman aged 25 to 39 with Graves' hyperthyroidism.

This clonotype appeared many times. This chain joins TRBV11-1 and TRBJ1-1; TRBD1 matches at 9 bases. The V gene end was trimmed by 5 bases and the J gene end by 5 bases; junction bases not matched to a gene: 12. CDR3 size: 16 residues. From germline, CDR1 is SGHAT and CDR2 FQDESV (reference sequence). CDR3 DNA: TGTGCCAGCAGCCAACACAGGGGGCTCTCGAAAACTGAAGCTTTCTTT. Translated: CASSQHRGLSKTEAFF.

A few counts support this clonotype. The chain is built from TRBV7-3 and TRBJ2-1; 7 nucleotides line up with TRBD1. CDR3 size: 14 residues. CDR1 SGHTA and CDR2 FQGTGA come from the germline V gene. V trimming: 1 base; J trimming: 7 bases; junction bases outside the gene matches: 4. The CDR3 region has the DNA TGTGCCAGCAGCTTAAGTGGGACAGTTAATGAGCAGTTCTTC. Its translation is CASSLSGTVNEQFF.

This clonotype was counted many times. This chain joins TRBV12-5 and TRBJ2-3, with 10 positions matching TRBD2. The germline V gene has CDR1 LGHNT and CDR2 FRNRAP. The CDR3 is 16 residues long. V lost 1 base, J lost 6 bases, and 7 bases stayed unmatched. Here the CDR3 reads CASGLGLAGEGDTQYF. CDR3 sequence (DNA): TGTGCTAGTGGTTTGGGCCTAGCGGGAGAGGGGGATACGCAGTATTTT.

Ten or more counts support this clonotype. Written as DNA, the CDR3 is TGTGCCAGCAGGGAGGAGGGAGGCAATGAGCAGTTCTTC. It encodes CASREEGGNEQFF. This chain links TRBV2 with TRBJ2-1, with D possibly TRBD2 on 6 matching bases. CDR1 SNHLY and CDR2 FYNNEI come from the germline V gene. The CDR3 contains 13 residues. The germline V and J ends were trimmed by 6 bases and 6 bases, with 12 bases remaining between them.

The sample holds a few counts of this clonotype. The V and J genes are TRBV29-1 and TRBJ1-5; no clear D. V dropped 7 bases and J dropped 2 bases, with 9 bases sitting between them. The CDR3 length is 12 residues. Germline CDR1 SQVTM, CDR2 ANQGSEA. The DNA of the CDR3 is TGCAGCGCCGCTAATGGCAATCAGCCCCAGCATTTT. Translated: CSAANGNQPQHF.